A selection of T cell receptor beta chains follows, all from one sample in a study of CD8+ T cells in alopecia areata. Profiling relied on immunoSEQ multiplex PCR, and the TCRdb table lists in-frame clones only, not all of them. The data hold 270,000 or so clones, with 55% to 70% observed a single time. The starting material was CD4+ T cells sorted from blood, obtained at week 24, from a patient treated with tofacitinib. The receptors shown here come from a human donor with alopecia areata. Both conserved end residues are part of each CDR3. A D gene is named only where the DNA matches it firmly. Part of the rows lack a size; the others show once, few, many or a class for expanded clones.

d_gene,j_gene,v_gene,abundance,len,CDR3aa,CDR3nt
NA,TRBJ2-5,TRBV18,NA,13,CASSPLLGETQYF,TGTGCCAGCTCACCTCTTCTCGGGGAGACCCAGTACTTC
NA,TRBJ2-4,TRBV20-1,NA,11,CSADGRGPQHF,TGCAGTGCTGATGGACGAGGACCTCAGCACTTC
NA,TRBJ1-5,TRBV2,NA,14,CASSVGLPNQPQHF,TGTGCCAGCAGTGTGGGTCTGCCTAATCAGCCCCAGCATTTT
NA,TRBJ2-2,TRBV2,NA,15,CASSPRTVHTGELFF,TGTGCCAGCAGTCCGCGGACGGTACACACCGGGGAGCTGTTTTTT
NA,TRBJ2-7,TRBV30,NA,14,CAWDTHSGAIEQYF,TGTGCCTGGGATACTCATTCGGGGGCGATCGAGCAGTACTTC
NA,TRBJ1-5,TRBV18,NA,15,CASSPPVGLNQPQHF,TGTGCCAGCTCACCACCGGTGGGGTTGAATCAGCCCCAGCATTTT
NA,TRBJ1-5,TRBV15,NA,14,CATSRTGRYQPQHF,TGTGCCACCAGCAGAACAGGGAGGTATCAGCCCCAGCATTTT
NA,TRBJ2-1,TRBV9,NA,14,CASSQTDAYNEQFF,TGTGCCAGCAGCCAAACAGATGCCTACAATGAGCAGTTCTTC
TRBD1,TRBJ1-1,TRBV6-5,NA,14,CASSNGQGAFEAFF,TGTGCCAGCAGTAACGGACAGGGGGCTTTCGAGGCTTTCTTT
NA,TRBJ1-2,TRBV30,NA,14,CAWSFSPGLYGYTF,TGTGCCTGGAGTTTTTCCCCGGGACTTTATGGCTACACCTTC
TRBD2,TRBJ2-5,TRBV2,few,16,CASSRGTSGSQETQYF,TGTGCCAGCAGCAGGGGGACTAGCGGCTCACAAGAGACCCAGTACTTC
NA,TRBJ2-3,TRBV5-5,few,16,CASSWGGGMVTDTQYF,TGTGCCAGCAGCTGGGGTGGCGGGATGGTCACAGATACGCAGTATTTT
NA,TRBJ1-1,TRBV4-3,few,13,CASSPQKNTEAFF,TGCGCCAGCAGCCCTCAAAAGAACACTGAAGCTTTCTTT
NA,TRBJ1-6,TRBV28,NA,16,CASSRGGGSYNSPLHF,TGTGCCAGCAGCCGGGGAGGGGGCTCCTATAATTCACCCCTCCACTTT
TRBD2,TRBJ2-3,TRBV4-1,NA,15,CASSQGRGETDTQYF,TGCGCCAGCAGCCAAGGGCGGGGGGAGACAGATACGCAGTATTTT
NA,TRBJ1-2,TRBV13,few,14,CASSTRWENYGYTF,TGTGCCAGCAGCACCAGGTGGGAAAACTATGGCTACACCTTC
NA,TRBJ2-7,TRBV18,NA,13,CASSLGLSYEQYF,TGTGCCAGCTCACTAGGACTTTCCTACGAGCAGTACTTC
TRBD1,TRBJ2-7,TRBV4-1,NA,14,CASSLRDRGYEQYF,TGCGCCAGCAGCCTCCGGGACAGGGGCTACGAGCAGTACTTC
TRBD1,TRBJ1-3,TRBV28,few,15,CASRKTGASGNTIYF,TGTGCCAGCAGGAAGACAGGGGCCTCTGGAAACACCATATATTTT
NA,TRBJ2-5,TRBV29-1,NA,13,CSVSDTGQETQYF,TGCAGCGTTAGTGACACCGGACAAGAGACCCAGTACTTC
TRBD1,TRBJ1-2,TRBV4-1,once,17,CASSLIYRGTGAPGYTF,TGCGCCAGCAGTCTCATCTATCGGGGGACAGGGGCGCCTGGCTACACCTTC
NA,TRBJ1-1,TRBV20-1,few,10,CSASVTEAFF,TGCAGTGCTAGTGTTACTGAAGCTTTCTTT
NA,TRBJ1-5,TRBV6-5,NA,13,CASGRTSNQPQHF,TGTGCCAGCGGCAGGACCTCGAATCAGCCCCAGCATTTT
TRBD1,TRBJ1-2,TRBV5-1,few,15,CASSLRQGNNYGYTF,TGCGCCAGCAGCTTGAGACAGGGAAACAACTATGGCTACACCTTC
NA,TRBJ2-3,TRBV5-1,NA,14,CASSWAGSTDTQYF,TGCGCCAGCAGCTGGGCGGGGAGCACAGATACGCAGTATTTT
TRBD1,TRBJ2-5,TRBV4-3,few,13,CASSRDRGETQYF,TGCGCCAGCAGCCGAGACAGGGGAGAGACCCAGTACTTC
NA,TRBJ2-2,TRBV4-2,NA,14,CASSQDRVTGELFF,TGTGCCAGCAGCCAAGATCGTGTGACCGGGGAGCTGTTTTTT
NA,TRBJ2-7,TRBV12-2,NA,13,CASRLARAYEQYF,TGTGCAAGTCGCTTAGCCAGGGCCTACGAGCAGTACTTC
NA,TRBJ1-2,TRBV11-2,NA,15,CASSSPGQPNYGYTF,TGTGCCAGCAGCTCCCCGGGACAACCTAACTATGGCTACACCTTC
NA,TRBJ1-5,TRBV5-4,NA,13,CASSFGGAQPQHF,TGTGCCAGCAGCTTTGGGGGAGCCCAGCCCCAGCATTTT
NA,TRBJ1-1,TRBV25-1,few,15,CASSELGSMNTEAFF,TGTGCCAGCAGTGAATTGGGCTCCATGAACACTGAAGCTTTCTTT
NA,TRBJ1-1,TRBV6-5,NA,11,CASSYMTEAFF,TGTGCCAGCAGTTACATGACTGAAGCTTTCTTT
NA,TRBJ1-4,TRBV15,few,15,CATSRDRRENEKLFF,TGTGCCACCAGCAGAGATCGCAGGGAGAATGAAAAACTGTTTTTT
NA,TRBJ1-5,TRBV7-8,NA,15,CASSFLRVSNQPQHF,TGTGCCAGCAGCTTCCTTCGGGTTAGCAATCAGCCCCAGCATTTT
TRBD2,TRBJ2-3,TRBV19,few,14,CASSPAGYTDTQYF,TGTGCCAGTAGCCCAGCGGGGTACACAGATACGCAGTATTTT
TRBD1,TRBJ1-3,TRBV7-2,few,17,CASTKGGRTGPGNTIYF,TGTGCCAGCACAAAAGGAGGGCGGACAGGGCCTGGAAACACCATATATTTT
NA,TRBJ2-7,TRBV30,NA,12,CAWSVPGYEQYF,TGTGCCTGGAGTGTGCCAGGTTACGAGCAGTACTTC
NA,TRBJ2-1,TRBV7-2,NA,14,CASSLYGGPNEQFF,TGTGCCAGCAGCTTATATGGGGGTCCCAATGAGCAGTTCTTC
TRBD1,TRBJ2-1,TRBV5-1,NA,16,CASSLPGQATGNEQFF,TGCGCCAGCAGCTTGCCTGGACAGGCTACGGGGAATGAGCAGTTCTTC
NA,TRBJ1-6,TRBV15,NA,16,CATSRDRGQNNSPLHF,TGTGCCACCAGCAGAGATCGGGGGCAAAATAATTCACCCCTCCACTTT
TRBD1,TRBJ1-2,TRBV30,NA,11,CAWSRDSDYTF,TGTGCCTGGAGTAGGGACAGTGACTACACCTTC
TRBD1,TRBJ2-1,TRBV29-1,NA,16,CSVDSGQSSSYNEQFF,TGCAGCGTTGATTCGGGACAGTCAAGCTCCTACAATGAGCAGTTCTTC
NA,TRBJ1-2,TRBV25-1,NA,13,CASSEHLSYGYTF,TGTGCCAGCAGTGAGCACCTCAGCTATGGCTACACCTTC
TRBD1,TRBJ1-2,TRBV4-1,NA,17,CASTPAISDRGYYGYTF,TGCGCCAGCACTCCGGCCATCTCGGACAGGGGGTACTATGGCTACACCTTC
NA,TRBJ2-2,TRBV7-2,NA,13,CASSQRSTGELFF,TGTGCCAGCAGCCAGAGAAGCACCGGGGAGCTGTTTTTT
TRBD1,TRBJ2-5,TRBV4-3,few,15,CASSQGGTGRETQYF,TGCGCCAGCAGCCAAGGTGGGACAGGGCGAGAGACCCAGTACTTC
TRBD1,TRBJ2-2,TRBV29-1,NA,13,CSVGTGNTGELFF,TGCAGCGTTGGGACAGGAAACACCGGGGAGCTGTTTTTT
NA,TRBJ1-6,TRBV18,NA,16,CASSPTSGAAVSPLHF,TGTGCCAGCTCACCCACGAGTGGGGCCGCGGTTTCACCCCTCCACTTT
TRBD1,TRBJ2-5,TRBV5-1,NA,17,CASSLGQGNGGRETQYF,TGCGCCAGCAGCTTGGGACAGGGGAATGGAGGCCGAGAGACCCAGTACTTC